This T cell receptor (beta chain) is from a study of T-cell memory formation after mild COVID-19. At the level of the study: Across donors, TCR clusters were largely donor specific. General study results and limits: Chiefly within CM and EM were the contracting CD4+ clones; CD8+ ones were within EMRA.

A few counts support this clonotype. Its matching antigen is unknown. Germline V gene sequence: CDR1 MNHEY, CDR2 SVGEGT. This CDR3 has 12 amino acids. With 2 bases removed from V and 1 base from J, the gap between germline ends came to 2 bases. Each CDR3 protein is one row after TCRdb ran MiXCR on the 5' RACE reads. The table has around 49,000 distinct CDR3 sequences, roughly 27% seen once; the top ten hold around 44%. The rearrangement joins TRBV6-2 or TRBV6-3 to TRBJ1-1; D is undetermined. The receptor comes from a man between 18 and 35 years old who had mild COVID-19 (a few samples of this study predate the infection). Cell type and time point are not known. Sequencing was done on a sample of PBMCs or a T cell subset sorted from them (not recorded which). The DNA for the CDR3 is TGTGCCAGCAGTTACAAGAACACTGAAGCTTTCTTT. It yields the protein CASSYKNTEAFF.